One and the same sample provided the 20 T cell receptor beta chains below, sequenced in a study of kidney transplant recipient with SARS-CoV-2 infection. TCRdb re-analysed the reads in MiXCR, keeping a single row per CDR3 protein. The table records fewer than 250,000 distinct CDR3 sequences, 29% of them present only once. Source: a blood sample, taken at baseline and on roughly day 110 from a kidney transplant recipient. These receptors all come from a young adult male patient who had COVID-19 and was a kidney transplant recipient. Some of these T cells may belong to the graft donor.

This clonotype has just a few counts. The chain has TRBV10-2 and TRBJ1-2; the D is unclear. Trimming left V 4 bases short and J 4 bases short, with 22 bases between. From germline, CDR1 is WSHSY and CDR2 SAAADI. The length of the CDR3 is 17 residues. The CDR3 is CASSVIDTSRKAYGYTF. CDR3 DNA sequence: TGCGCCAGCAGTGTAATAGACACTTCTAGAAAGGCCTATGGCTACACCTTC.

The table lists this clonotype with many counts. The chain joins TRBV20-1 to TRBJ2-3, with 10 nucleotides matching TRBD2. Germline V gives CDR1 DFQATT, CDR2 SNEGSKA (reference sequence). This CDR3 has 14 amino acids. V was clipped by 6 bases and J by 10 bases; unmatched bases: 13. CDR3 in amino acids: CSAQDPSGSSAQYF. CDR3 DNA sequence: TGCAGTGCCCAAGACCCTAGCGGGAGCTCTGCGCAGTATTTT.

This clonotype was observed a handful of times. The CDR3 region is CAIKDLESTDTQYF. In nucleotides, the CDR3 is TGTGCCATCAAAGATCTGGAAAGCACAGATACGCAGTATTTT. The chain carries TRBV10-3 and TRBJ2-3; unclear D gene. This CDR3 is 14 amino acids long. The V gene lost 7 bases and the J gene lost 0 bases, with 11 bases spanning the gap. Looked up from germline, CDR1 is ENHRY and CDR2 is SYGVKD.

On this clonotype itself: Being one base from a much bigger clone, this may be a read error. The chain is built from TRBV12-3 or TRBV12-4 and TRBJ2-3, with TRBD2 as a possible D gene (6 bases). The CDR3 has 15 amino acids. CDR3 sequence (DNA): TGTGCCAGCAGTTTACGGGAGTCCACTACAGATGCGCAGTATTTT. Its protein product is CASSLRESTTDAQYF.

Notes on this clonotype: With a much larger clone just one base away, this may be a read error. The chain recombines TRBV6-6 with TRBJ2-1, with D possibly being TRBD2 (6 bases). The length of the CDR3 is 17 residues. Germline CDR1 and CDR2: MNHNY and SVGAGI (reference sequence). The CDR3 region has the DNA TGTGCCAGCAGTTCGACCAAGCGGGCGGAGGAATACAATGAGCCGTTCTTC. Encoded protein: CASSSTKRAEEYNEPFF.

This clonotype was detected many times. The final CDR3 position lacks the conserved phenylalanine or tryptophan, pointing to a likely read error. It is unclear where the CDR3 begins or ends on the DNA, so no DNA is shown, and the CDR3 is as TCRdb lists it. CDR3 protein: CASSLLEGAGR. This sequence joins TRBV7-9 and TRBJ1-2. The CDR3 extends over 11 residues, inclusive of both ends. The germline V gene encodes CDR1 SEHNR and CDR2 FQNEAQ (reference sequence).

This clonotype was observed a few times. The rearrangement uses TRBV28 and TRBJ1-4; no clear D gene. Germline V lookup: CDR1 MDHEN, CDR2 SYDVKM. Trimming left V 7 bases short and J 8 bases short, with 20 bases between. The CDR3 is 15 residues long. In DNA form, the CDR3 reads TGTGCCAGCAACGGTGGCCGGATACCGGGGGAAAAACTGTTTTTT. Translated, it gives CASNGGRIPGEKLFF.

This clonotype was observed many times. The V call is TRBV2, the J call TRBJ2-7, with 9 positions matching TRBD1. V shed 8 bases, J shed 4 bases, and the junction held 3 bases outside the gene matches. This CDR3 has 12 amino acids. Germline-derived CDR1 and CDR2 are SNHLY and FYNNEI. The CDR3: CASGGQGYEQYF. In DNA, the CDR3 is TGTGCCAGCGGTGGACAGGGGTACGAGCAGTACTTC. The full variable domain, in which reference TRBV2 and TRBJ2-7 provide the parts outside the CDR3, is EPEVTQTPSHQVTQMGQEVILRCVPISNHLYFYWYRQILGQKVEFLVSFYNNEISEKSEIFDDQFSVERPDGSNFTLKIRSTKLEDSAMYFCASGGQGYEQYFGPGTRLTVT.

As concerns this clonotype: Given a much more abundant clone one base away, this may be a read error. The CDR3 is CASSTQQGKNTGELFF. The CDR3 nucleotides read TGTGCCAGCAGTACCCAACAGGGCAAGAACACCGGGGAGCTGTTTTTT. V gene TRBV12-3 or TRBV12-4 combines with J gene TRBJ2-2; tentatively, D is TRBD1 (6 bases). V was shortened by 5 bases and J by 1 base, with 14 bases between the two germline ends. The CDR3 loop spans 16 amino acids.

This clonotype was counted ten times or more. The gene calls are TRBV5-1 and TRBJ1-2; no reliable D call. Between the trimmed V and J ends, which lost 7 bases and 4 bases, there was a span of 23 bases. The length of the CDR3 is 16 residues. Germline loops: CDR1 SGHRS, CDR2 YFSETQ. The DNA of the CDR3 is TGCGCCAGCCTAGGATCATCGGTTCGAAAGACCTATGGCTACACCTTC. It translates to CASLGSSVRKTYGYTF. Full variable domain (rest looked up from reference TRBV5-1 and TRBJ1-2): KAGVTQTPRYLIKTRGQQVTLSCSPISGHRSVSWYQQTPGQGLQFLFEYFSETQRNKGNFPGRFSGRQFSNSRSEMNVSTLELGDSALYLCASLGSSVRKTYGYTFGSGTRLTVV.

This clonotype was seen at least ten times. The V and J genes are TRBV5-1 and TRBJ1-1; no reliable D call. Germline loops: CDR1 SGHRS, CDR2 YFSETQ. V was trimmed by 0 bases and J by 5 bases, leaving 11 bases between them. The CDR3 runs to 14 residues. The CDR3 loop is CASSLGFGSTEAFF. The CDR3, as DNA: TGCGCCAGCAGCTTGGGATTCGGGTCGACTGAAGCTTTCTTT.

This clonotype has at least ten counts. This chain joins TRBV14 and TRBJ2-7; D is possibly TRBD1 (6 bases). V dropped 4 bases and J dropped 7 bases, with 11 bases sitting between them. There are 12 residues in the CDR3. From germline, CDR1 is SGHDN and CDR2 FVKESK. The CDR3 sequence is CASSPQGWEQYF. The DNA for the CDR3 is TGTGCCAGCAGCCCCCAGGGGTGGGAGCAGTACTTC.

This clonotype was seen many times. CDR3 in amino acids: CASSAPGANVLTF. Here the CDR3 DNA reads TGTGCCAGCAGCGCCCCCGGGGCCAACGTCCTGACTTTC. The chain employs TRBV2 and TRBJ2-6; no clear D. The V gene lost 6 bases and the J gene lost 4 bases, with 7 bases spanning the gap. Germline CDR1 and CDR2: SNHLY and FYNNEI. The CDR3 is 13 amino acids. The full variable domain, its missing parts supplied by reference TRBV2 and TRBJ2-6, is EPEVTQTPSHQVTQMGQEVILRCVPISNHLYFYWYRQILGQKVEFLVSFYNNEISEKSEIFDDQFSVERPDGSNFTLKIRSTKLEDSAMYFCASSAPGANVLTFGAGSRLTVL.

This clonotype has at least ten counts. The chain has TRBV10-3 and TRBJ2-7, with D maybe TRBD2 (5 bases). This CDR3 contains 15 residues. Germline V gene sequence: CDR1 ENHRY, CDR2 SYGVKD. The ends were cut back, 4 bases at V and 6 bases at J, with 19 bases in the middle. CDR3 sequence: CAISGQGMGEGEQYF. The CDR3 bases are TGTGCCATCAGTGGCCAAGGGATGGGCGAGGGCGAGCAGTACTTC.

This clonotype was seen just once. This sequence may be a read error, since a much larger clone differs from it by one base. The V and J genes are TRBV3-1 and TRBJ1-1, with D unclear. Germline lookup yields CDR1 LGHDT and CDR2 YNNKEL (reference sequence). V lost 2 bases and J 4 bases, leaving 20 bases between the germline ends. This CDR3 contains 17 residues. The CDR3 sequence: CASSQSHSISIRTEAFF. The CDR3 DNA follows: TGTGCCAGCAGCCAATCACATTCCATTTCAATTCGCACTGAAGCTTTCTTT.

This clonotype was seen many times. The rearrangement joins TRBV24-1 to TRBJ2-5, with 14 nucleotides matching TRBD2. Germline V gene data show CDR1 as KGHDR and CDR2 as SFDVKD. The trim removed 7 bases at V and 5 bases at J, leaving 8 bases unmatched. This CDR3 is built from 16 residues. The CDR3 sequence: CATSWSTSGGVETQYF. The DNA of the CDR3 is TGTGCCACCAGCTGGTCGACTAGCGGGGGGGTGGAGACCCAGTACTTC.

This clonotype turned up a few times. The rearrangement uses TRBV9 and TRBJ2-5; D may be TRBD1 or TRBD2 (5 bases each). Germline V gene data show CDR1 as SGDLS and CDR2 as YYNGEE. V was clipped by 4 bases and J by 5 bases, with 18 bases between them. This CDR3 has 15 residues. The CDR3 reads CASSLNSGLGETQYF. In DNA form, the CDR3 reads TGTGCCAGCAGCCTCAACTCGGGGCTTGGGGAGACCCAGTACTTC.

With regard to this clonotype: Just one base apart from a much larger clone, this may be a read error. The chain employs TRBV28 and TRBJ2-2; D is undetermined. The CDR3 has 16 amino acids. Trimming removed 5 bases from V and 10 bases from J, with 23 bases in between. Germline V gives CDR1 MDHEN, CDR2 SYDVKM. The CDR3 DNA reads as TGTGCCAGCAGTCCCATAAGTGGGATAGGCGCCGCGGAGCTGTTTTTT. This gives the protein CASSPISGIGAAELFF.

This clonotype showed up many times. The chain links TRBV4-1 to TRBJ1-4; D perhaps matches TRBD1 (6 bases). Germline V gives CDR1 MGHRA, CDR2 YSYEKL. CDR3 size: 15 residues. V lost 2 bases and J 7 bases, leaving 14 bases between the germline ends. The CDR3 spells CASSQPGGYFEKLFF. The CDR3 DNA reads as TGCGCCAGCAGCCAACCGGGGGGCTATTTTGAAAAACTGTTTTTT.

This clonotype has at least ten counts. The chain combines TRBV14 with TRBJ2-7, with 8 bases fitting TRBD2. This CDR3 region has 14 residues. Germline-derived CDR1 and CDR2 are SGHDN and FVKESK. The V segment lost 1 base and the J segment 3 bases; nucleotides outside the gene matches: 2. The CDR3 coding sequence is TGTGCCAGCAGCCAAGGGCTAGCGGGCTACGAGCAGTACTTC. Protein: CASSQGLAGYEQYF.